Detailed here is one TCR beta chain. Its antigen is unknown. The sample holds no much larger clone one base away, and base qualities are not on file. At the junction V is shortened by 4 bases and J by 5 bases; bases outside the gene matches: 14. The CDR3 spans 16 residues, from the cysteine through the phenylalanine. The DNA shown is the 48-base CDR3, in frame from base 1. Per the germline V gene, SQVTM is the CDR1 and ANQGSEA is the CDR2. This sample was taken from a study of blood T cells in healthy people across ages (dated by TCRdb to between 2014 and 2016). Regarding the complete study: In model experiments, roughly one uniquely barcoded TCR beta cDNA molecule per two T cells was captured by template switching. Donors were grouped into four age groups: young (average 16 years), middle-aged (under 40), aged (around 62) and long-lived (less than 85). To avoid experimental bias, donors of different ages were randomly spread across the sequencing lanes. Using the same blood draw, the study looked at two additional independent replicas of 1 million unique cDNA reads for two donors, one aged 18 to 30 and the other aged 80 or older. Age-related changes in TCR beta repertoire diversity were measured in the study by deep sequencing normalized with unique cDNA molecular identifiers.

Broad study findings and their caveats: There was a strong correlation between observed TCR beta diversity and the percentage of naive T cells measured by flow cytometry. Because profiling used bulk unsorted PBMCs, naive and antigen-experienced compartments could not be compared conclusively. As age increased, observed TCR beta diversity per million T cells dropped in a roughly linear way, and a significant reduction was already evident by age 40. Estimates of total diversity based on one million sequenced T cells were considered lower bounds and underestimates. Donor CMV infection status was unknown, potentially confounding age-related changes in expanded clonotypes. Compared with the aged group, more naive CD4+ T cells, fewer expanded clones and increased TCR diversity were shown by the long-lived group, suggesting age selection.

Receptors were amplified or captured by 5' RACE. Sequencing instrument: Illumina HiSeq 2500. A second PCR of roughly 6 to 11 cycles was run with a J-beta primer mix and a sample-barcoded 5' primer. A template-switch 5' adaptor carrying 12 random nucleotides introduced a unique molecular identifier onto each TCR beta cDNA molecule. At least 2.5 million CDR3-containing paired-end reads were obtained from each sample. The Mint cDNA synthesis kit, primed by a TRBC-specific oligonucleotide, was used to synthesize first-strand cDNA from all RNA. Following uracil-DNA glycosylase treatment, all cDNA underwent a first 18-cycle PCR with the universal primers M1SS and BC2_uni_R. As for the authors' bioinformatics: Each sample was normalized by randomly selecting 1 million high-quality reads, each carrying a distinct molecular identifier. Reads with shared molecular identifiers were discarded instead of being binned into consensus sequences. MiTCR, run with a Q25 quality threshold and the strictest error-elimination algorithm, handled CDR3 identification, clonotype clustering and error correction. A nonparametric unseen species model with Euler transformation was used to estimate lower-bound total TCR beta diversity. TCRdb took the public reads, trimmed them with fastp at Q25, ran MiXCR for clone calling and kept in-frame beta chains. Duplicate CDR3 protein sequences are folded into a single record with the most common DNA and genes. The V and J calls, along with clone size, are taken from TCRdb and not from the paper's own processing. The sample data list about 290,000 distinct CDR3 sequences, and 27% of these were observed just once. The top ten constitute 29% of the sample.

The roughly 38 donors, aged 6 to 90 years, were systemically healthy Caucasian individuals from Russia. Each donor gave roughly 11 milliliters of peripheral blood, drawn into EDTA-treated Vacutainer tubes. Ficoll-Paque density-gradient centrifugation was used to isolate PBMCs, with at least 6.5 million per sample. Trizol reagent was used to extract total RNA from the PBMCs, yielding at least 5.5 micrograms per sample. The percentages of naive CD45RAhigh/CD27high T cells were determined by flow cytometry on a PBMC aliquot from every donor. The sequencing input was blood. This chain is built from TRBV29-1 and TRBJ2-5; TRBD1 agrees with 9 junctional bases. This receptor was obtained from an older woman in good health. The DNA sequence follows: TGCAGCGTTGCCCCCCACCAGGGACAGGGTAGGGAGACCCAGTACTTC. Its amino acids are CSVAPHQGQGRETQYF.